A selection of T cell receptor beta chains follows, all from one sample in a study of T cell responses to AZD1222 COVID-19 vaccine. Data came from immunoSEQ multiplex PCR; TCRdb stores just in-frame clones and leaves some out. The sample contains more than 70,000 clones, around nine tenths of which appear only once. Sequencing used peripheral blood, obtained on day 0 of AZD1222 vaccination. Receptors originate from an adult in good health. The CDR3 runs from the conserved cysteine through the conserved F or W. The D gene is left open where the match is weak. Clone sizes are given selectively: once, few, many, or a class where the clone is expanded.

D gene: NA
J gene: TRBJ1-2
V gene: TRBV6-5
clone size: NA
CDR3 DNA: TGTGCCAGCAGCCGAGGAACTCGTAATGGCTACACCTTC
CDR3 protein: CASSRGTRNGYTF

D gene: TRBD1
J gene: TRBJ2-7
V gene: TRBV19
clone size: NA
CDR3 DNA: TGTGCCAGTAGTATGGGGGACAGGGCGGGCGAGCAGTACTTC
CDR3 protein: CASSMGDRAGEQYF

D gene: TRBD2
J gene: TRBJ2-7
V gene: TRBV7-9
clone size: NA
CDR3 DNA: TGTGCCAGCAGCTTGGGCACTAGCGGGAGGGCGACCTACGAGCAGTACTTC
CDR3 protein: CASSLGTSGRATYEQYF

D gene: NA
J gene: TRBJ1-2
V gene: TRBV19
clone size: NA
CDR3 DNA: TGTGCCAGTACCCGAGGGGGGGAGACAGGAACGTATGGCTACACCTTC
CDR3 protein: CASTRGGETGTYGYTF

D gene: NA
J gene: TRBJ2-7
V gene: TRBV10-3
clone size: NA
CDR3 DNA: TGTGCCATCAAGGCCGAGGATGGGGTATACGAGCAGTACTTC
CDR3 protein: CAIKAEDGVYEQYF

D gene: NA
J gene: TRBJ1-3
V gene: TRBV5-1
clone size: NA
CDR3 DNA: TGCGCCAGCTTTGCGGGATTTTCTGGAAACACCATATATTTT
CDR3 protein: CASFAGFSGNTIYF

D gene: TRBD1
J gene: TRBJ1-5
V gene: TRBV4-1
clone size: NA
CDR3 DNA: TGCGCCAGCAGCCAAGATCCGACAGGGTTGATGGATCAGCCCCAGCATTTT
CDR3 protein: CASSQDPTGLMDQPQHF

D gene: NA
J gene: TRBJ2-1
V gene: TRBV12-5
clone size: NA
CDR3 DNA: TGTGCTAGTAGGCCCGGGGGCAGATACAACAATGAGCAGTTCTTC
CDR3 protein: CASRPGGRYNNEQFF

D gene: NA
J gene: TRBJ2-5
V gene: TRBV13
clone size: NA
CDR3 DNA: TGTGCCAGCAGCCCCTATTCGGTAGAGACCCAGTACTTC
CDR3 protein: CASSPYSVETQYF

D gene: NA
J gene: TRBJ2-7
V gene: TRBV5-4
clone size: NA
CDR3 DNA: TGTGCCAGCAGCTTGGCCGCACAGGGTATGTACGAGCAGTACTTC
CDR3 protein: CASSLAAQGMYEQYF

D gene: NA
J gene: TRBJ2-6
V gene: TRBV30
clone size: NA
CDR3 DNA: TGTGCCTGTCAACAGGGAAGTGGGGCCAACGTCCTGACTTTC
CDR3 protein: CACQQGSGANVLTF

D gene: NA
J gene: TRBJ2-1
V gene: TRBV11-3
clone size: NA
CDR3 DNA: TGTGCCAGCAACACGGGGCCCACCTACAATGAGCAGTTCTTC
CDR3 protein: CASNTGPTYNEQFF

D gene: TRBD2
J gene: TRBJ2-1
V gene: TRBV27
clone size: NA
CDR3 DNA: TGTGCCAGCAGTTTACGGCTAGCGGGGGACAATGAGCAGTTCTTC
CDR3 protein: CASSLRLAGDNEQFF

D gene: NA
J gene: TRBJ1-1
V gene: TRBV5-4
clone size: NA
CDR3 DNA: TGTGCCAGCAGCTTGAGAGGGGGATACACTGAAGCTTTCTTT
CDR3 protein: CASSLRGGYTEAFF

D gene: TRBD2
J gene: TRBJ2-1
V gene: TRBV2
clone size: NA
CDR3 DNA: TGTGCCAGCGTACGACTAGCGGGAGGGTACAATGAGCAGTTCTTC
CDR3 protein: CASVRLAGGYNEQFF

D gene: TRBD1
J gene: TRBJ2-7
V gene: TRBV10-3
clone size: NA
CDR3 DNA: TGTGCCATCAGTGAGTCAGGTCCGGGACAGGTCCCCTACGAGCAGTACTTC
CDR3 protein: CAISESGPGQVPYEQYF

D gene: NA
J gene: TRBJ1-1
V gene: TRBV2
clone size: NA
CDR3 DNA: TGTGCCAGCAGTGAAAGGGGTTCGGAAACTGAAGCTTTCTTT
CDR3 protein: CASSERGSETEAFF

D gene: NA
J gene: TRBJ1-1
V gene: TRBV5-1
clone size: NA
CDR3 DNA: TGCGCCAGCAGCTTGTCAGGGATCACTGAAGCTTTCTTT
CDR3 protein: CASSLSGITEAFF

D gene: TRBD1
J gene: TRBJ1-6
V gene: TRBV30
clone size: NA
CDR3 DNA: TGTGCCTGGAGTCGCCGGACAGGCCGCGGAACTTCACCCCTCCACTTT
CDR3 protein: CAWSRRTGRGTSPLHF

D gene: NA
J gene: TRBJ1-2
V gene: TRBV6-5
clone size: NA
CDR3 DNA: TGTGCCAGCACCCAAGGGGGGTTCTATGGCTACACCTTC
CDR3 protein: CASTQGGFYGYTF

D gene: TRBD1
J gene: TRBJ1-5
V gene: TRBV29-1
clone size: NA
CDR3 DNA: TGCAGCGTCACCGGGACAGATAGCAATCAGCCCCAGCATTTT
CDR3 protein: CSVTGTDSNQPQHF

D gene: TRBD1
J gene: TRBJ2-2
V gene: TRBV5-4
clone size: NA
CDR3 DNA: TGTGCCAGCAGCAACGACAGGGTTAGGGGCACCGGGGAGCTGTTTTTT
CDR3 protein: CASSNDRVRGTGELFF

D gene: NA
J gene: TRBJ1-1
V gene: TRBV12-3/TRBV12-4
clone size: NA
CDR3 DNA: TGTGCCAGCAGTTTTTCAGAGAACACTGAAGCTTTCTTT
CDR3 protein: CASSFSENTEAFF

D gene: NA
J gene: TRBJ2-5
V gene: TRBV25-1
clone size: few
CDR3 DNA: TGTGCCAGCAGTTTAAGGGGAGAGACCCAGTACTTC
CDR3 protein: CASSLRGETQYF

D gene: NA
J gene: TRBJ1-1
V gene: TRBV12-3/TRBV12-4
clone size: NA
CDR3 DNA: TGTGCCAGCAGTTTTGCAGTGAACACTGAAGCTTTCTTT
CDR3 protein: CASSFAVNTEAFF

D gene: NA
J gene: TRBJ1-4
V gene: TRBV4-1
clone size: NA
CDR3 DNA: TGCGCCAGCAGCCGAAACGGACTCGGAAGTGAAAAACTGTTTTTT
CDR3 protein: CASSRNGLGSEKLFF

D gene: NA
J gene: TRBJ1-1
V gene: TRBV2
clone size: NA
CDR3 DNA: TGTGCCAGCAGTGCGGAGGGCAACACTGAAGCTTTCTTT
CDR3 protein: CASSAEGNTEAFF

D gene: NA
J gene: TRBJ2-1
V gene: TRBV11-2
clone size: NA
CDR3 DNA: TGTGCCAGCAGCCTGGGACCGGGGCGAAGGGAGCAGTTCTTC
CDR3 protein: CASSLGPGRREQFF

D gene: NA
J gene: TRBJ1-5
V gene: TRBV5-6
clone size: NA
CDR3 DNA: TGTGCCAGCAGCTTTTTGGGCGGGAATAGCAATCAGCCCCAGCATTTT
CDR3 protein: CASSFLGGNSNQPQHF

D gene: TRBD2
J gene: TRBJ2-1
V gene: TRBV10-3
clone size: NA
CDR3 DNA: TGTGCCACCGGGGACGGGCTAGCGGGGGGGAATGAGCAGTTCTTC
CDR3 protein: CATGDGLAGGNEQFF

D gene: NA
J gene: TRBJ2-5
V gene: TRBV7-9
clone size: NA
CDR3 DNA: TGTGCCAGCAGCTGGGACTTCCAAGAGACCCAGTACTTC
CDR3 protein: CASSWDFQETQYF

D gene: TRBD1
J gene: TRBJ1-1
V gene: TRBV24-1
clone size: NA
CDR3 DNA: TGTGCCACCAGTGACCGTGAATATGACAGGGGGGGTGAAGCTTTCTTT
CDR3 protein: CATSDREYDRGGEAFF

D gene: TRBD2
J gene: TRBJ2-7
V gene: TRBV7-9
clone size: NA
CDR3 DNA: TGTGCCAGCAGCTTAGCGGGGACTAGCGGGCCACGCGCCTACGAGCAGTACTTC
CDR3 protein: CASSLAGTSGPRAYEQYF

D gene: TRBD1
J gene: TRBJ2-7
V gene: TRBV5-1
clone size: few
CDR3 DNA: TGCGCCAGCAGCGCGACAGGGGTCGAGCAGTACTTC
CDR3 protein: CASSATGVEQYF

D gene: NA
J gene: TRBJ1-6
V gene: TRBV5-5
clone size: NA
CDR3 DNA: TGTGCCAGCAGTTCCCGGATACAGGGAGGCAATTCACCCCTCCACTTT
CDR3 protein: CASSSRIQGGNSPLHF

D gene: NA
J gene: TRBJ1-3
V gene: TRBV9
clone size: NA
CDR3 DNA: TGTGCCAGCACACTTCCTGGAAACACCATATATTTT
CDR3 protein: CASTLPGNTIYF

D gene: NA
J gene: TRBJ2-3
V gene: TRBV2
clone size: NA
CDR3 DNA: TGTGCCAGCTGGGCAGGCACAGATACGCAGTATTTT
CDR3 protein: CASWAGTDTQYF

D gene: NA
J gene: TRBJ1-5
V gene: TRBV7-8
clone size: NA
CDR3 DNA: TGTGCCAGCAGCCCCCGGGACCTCCTGCAGCCCCAGCATTTT
CDR3 protein: CASSPRDLLQPQHF

D gene: NA
J gene: TRBJ1-1
V gene: TRBV20-1
clone size: once
CDR3 DNA: TGCAGTGCTGAACAGGGAAAAGCTTTCTTT
CDR3 protein: CSAEQGKAFF

D gene: NA
J gene: TRBJ1-4
V gene: TRBV5-4
clone size: NA
CDR3 DNA: TGTGCCAGCAGCTTGGCCGAACAGTTAAATGAAAAACTGTTTTTT
CDR3 protein: CASSLAEQLNEKLFF

D gene: TRBD1
J gene: TRBJ1-1
V gene: TRBV19
clone size: NA
CDR3 DNA: TGTGCCAGTAGTGGCCGGGACAGGGGTAGGGGTATCATGAACACTGAAGCTTTCTTT
CDR3 protein: CASSGRDRGRGIMNTEAFF

D gene: NA
J gene: TRBJ1-5
V gene: TRBV27
clone size: NA
CDR3 DNA: TGTGCCAGCAGTTTACAGTTTACGAATCAGCCCCAGCATTTT
CDR3 protein: CASSLQFTNQPQHF

D gene: NA
J gene: TRBJ1-6
V gene: TRBV2
clone size: NA
CDR3 DNA: TGTGCCAGCAGCGGACAGCCTAATTCACCCCTCCACTTT
CDR3 protein: CASSGQPNSPLHF

D gene: NA
J gene: TRBJ1-1
V gene: TRBV28
clone size: NA
CDR3 DNA: TGTGCCAGCAGTTTTGGGGGCTACACTGAAGCTTTCTTT
CDR3 protein: CASSFGGYTEAFF

D gene: NA
J gene: TRBJ1-3
V gene: TRBV5-6
clone size: NA
CDR3 DNA: TGTGCCAGCAGCTTGGGTTGGACTGGAAACACCATATATTTT
CDR3 protein: CASSLGWTGNTIYF

D gene: NA
J gene: TRBJ2-4
V gene: TRBV3-1/TRBV3-2
clone size: NA
CDR3 DNA: TGTGCCAGCAGCCTCCTAGCAGCCAAAAACATTCAGTACTTC
CDR3 protein: CASSLLAAKNIQYF